The T cell receptor beta chain under discussion was sequenced for a study of cytomegalovirus exposure and HLA in healthy donors. Overall study results and limits: Rare sequences made up most TCRs, while some public TCRs were found in many donors. The study put 150 to 200 TCR beta chains on its list as cytomegalovirus-associated.

Germline V gives CDR1 MDHEN, CDR2 SYDVKM. The CDR3 has 13 amino acids. Trimming stripped 2 bases from V and 8 bases from J, with 12 bases between. 60 Vbeta and 13 Jbeta primers were used in PCR. Produced via immunoSEQ multiplex PCR; TCRdb's table is partial and in-frame only. Of around 130,000 clones listed, roughly four fifths are singletons. This clone was recorded a few times. Its target is not known. This clonotype originated in a male donor in good health and CMV-seropositive. V gene TRBV28 combines with J gene TRBJ1-2; D perhaps matches TRBD1 (5 bases). The source material was PBMCs. The CDR3 spells CASSLRQGLGYTF. DNA of the CDR3: TGTGCCAGCAGTTTACGGCAGGGCCTAGGCTACACCTTC.